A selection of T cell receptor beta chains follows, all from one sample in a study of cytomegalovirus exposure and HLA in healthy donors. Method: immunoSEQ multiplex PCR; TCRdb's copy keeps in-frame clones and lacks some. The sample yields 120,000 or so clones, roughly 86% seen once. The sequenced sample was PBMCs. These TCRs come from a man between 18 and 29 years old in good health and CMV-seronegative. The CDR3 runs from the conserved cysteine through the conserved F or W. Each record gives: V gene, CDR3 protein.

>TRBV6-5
CASSTDQGANGKLFF
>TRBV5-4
CASSLVGSPHEQFF
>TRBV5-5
CASSSTSGGPRTQYF
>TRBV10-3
CATAEGESEQYF
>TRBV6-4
CASSDRDRGRNEQFF
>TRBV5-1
CASSLGQGSYEQYF
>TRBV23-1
CASSLQGSPTRYGYTF
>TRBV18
CASSLLPMTGENTEAFF
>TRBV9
CASSVAGGGDCEQHF
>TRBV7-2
CASSALTSGGAYGTGELFF
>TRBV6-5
CASSPTGGSGEKLFF
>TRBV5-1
CASSLGGEAFF
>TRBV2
CASMNRQNSPLHF
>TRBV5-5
CASSLYTGSSYEQYF
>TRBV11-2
CASSLPGALSYEQYF
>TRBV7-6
CASSLELAGNPNNEQFF
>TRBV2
CASSRDRNNQPQHF